This passage covers 2 T cell receptor beta chains from one sample sequenced in a study of cytomegalovirus exposure and HLA in healthy donors. It was with 60 Vbeta and 13 Jbeta primers that the PCR ran. Produced via immunoSEQ multiplex PCR; TCRdb's table is partial and in-frame only. The sample contains around 120,000 clones, over 60% of which appear only once. The specimen sequenced was PBMCs. All receptors come from a middle-aged woman in good health and CMV-seropositive.

This sequence joins TRBV18 and TRBJ2-7; D remains unclear. Germline V lookup: CDR1 KGHSH, CDR2 LQKENI. V was cut by 5 bases and J by 2 bases, with 13 bases left in between. The CDR3 contains 14 residues. CDR3 residues: CASSEVVSPYEQYF. The CDR3 coding sequence is TGTGCCAGCTCAGAGGTGGTCTCCCCCTACGAGCAGTACTTC.

The chain is built from TRBV7-2 and TRBJ2-1, with D perhaps matching TRBD2 (6 bases). The V gene's germline CDR1 is SGHTA and CDR2 FQGNSA. The CDR3 sequence is 15 residues long. The V end was cut by 1 base, the J end by 8 bases, with 15 bases between. CDR3 residues: CASSLGGASVDEQFF. The CDR3 coding sequence is TGTGCCAGCAGCTTAGGGGGAGCTAGCGTGGATGAGCAGTTCTTC.